This T cell receptor (beta chain) emerged from a study of regulatory T cells in long-lasting Graves disease. Through Arm-PCR of CDR3 regions and iRepertoire HTBI primers, TCR beta libraries were built. TCRdb re-called the multiplex PCR reads with MiXCR, one entry per CDR3 protein. The repertoire holds 400,000 to 500,000 distinct CDR3 sequences, with 15% to 20% as singletons. This clonotype came up a few times. V was clipped by 2 bases and J by 8 bases, with 15 bases between them. Germline CDR1 MNHEY, CDR2 SVGAGI. This CDR3 has 14 amino acids. Time point noted: newly diagnosed GD, antithyroid drugs for less than 3 months. PBMC RNA was the source of the TCR library. The patients were enrolled through endocrinology in Xi'an, China. This sample also belongs to another study, concerning T cells in Graves' hyperthyroidism and ophthalmopathy. This second study notes: First-round RT-PCR of the TCR CDR3 relied on the HTBI primer set.

This clonotype originated in a young woman with Graves disease. The V call is TRBV6-5, the J call TRBJ1-2, with D tentatively TRBD1 (6 bases). This specimen was peripheral blood mononuclear cells (PBMCs), taken at new diagnosis, from a patient treated with antithyroid drugs. The CDR3 spells CASSYTPTGRGYTF. The CDR3 DNA follows: TGTGCCAGCAGTTACACCCCCACAGGGAGAGGCTACACCTTC.